The 14 T cell receptor beta chains presented below share a single source sample, sequenced in a study of shared clonotypes between healthy human individuals. TCRdb's table, derived via immunoSEQ multiplex PCR, lists solely in-frame clones and lacks some. Among fewer than 3 million clones, around 90% were seen once, and the ten largest hold 0.3% to 0.45%. The sequencing sample was made of naive CD4+ T cells from PBMCs. Subset denoted: CD45RA+ positively selected. The receptors were sampled from a man aged 18 to 30 in good health. Some clones in this sample may be carry-over from other donors' samples.

Comments on this clone: The same CDR3 is also encoded by other DNA sequences in this sample. The chain has TRBV18 and TRBJ2-5; 8 bases match TRBD1. From germline, CDR1 is KGHSH and CDR2 LQKENI. V shed 3 bases, J shed 5 bases, and the junction held 2 bases outside the gene matches. CDR3 length: 13 residues. The CDR3: CASSPAGGETQYF. The CDR3 DNA is TGTGCCAGCTCACCGGCAGGGGGCGAGACCCAGTACTTC.

This chain links TRBV5-1 with TRBJ1-3; the D gene is possibly TRBD1 (5 bases). V was pared by 0 bases and J by 4 bases, with 14 bases between. CDR3 size: 16 residues. The germline CDR1 and CDR2 sequences are SGHRS and YFSETQ. The CDR3 coding sequence is TGCGCCAGCAGCTTGGTCGGACCAACAGGCGGAAACACCATATATTTT. The encoded protein is CASSLVGPTGGNTIYF. Using reference TRBV5-1 and TRBJ1-3 for the parts outside the CDR3, the full variable domain is KAGVTQTPRYLIKTRGQQVTLSCSPISGHRSVSWYQQTPGQGLQFLFEYFSETQRNKGNFPGRFSGRQFSNSRSEMNVSTLELGDSALYLCASSLVGPTGGNTIYFGEGSWLTVV.

V and J are TRBV6-6 and TRBJ2-7; 8 positions agree with TRBD2. The CDR3 sequence is 15 residues long. With 8 bases clipped from V and 3 bases from J, the junction kept 12 bases outside the gene matches. The V gene's germline CDR1 is MNHNY and CDR2 SVGAGI (reference sequence). The CDR3 nucleotides read TGTGCCAGCCTAGCGGGCCAGGTGGGTAGCTACGAGCAGTACTTC. The encoded protein is CASLAGQVGSYEQYF.

A remark on this clone: The sample contains more than one DNA sequence encoding this CDR3. The chain carries TRBV5-1 and TRBJ2-7; D gene uncertain. Germline V lookup: CDR1 SGHRS, CDR2 YFSETQ. CDR3 length: 15 residues. The germline V and J ends were trimmed by 0 bases and 1 base, with 11 bases remaining between them. CDR3 DNA: TGCGCCAGCAGCTTGGGCAGAGGTATATCCTACGAGCAGTACTTC. This encodes CASSLGRGISYEQYF.

V is TRBV28 and J is TRBJ1-1; 7 bases align to TRBD1. Germline CDR1 and CDR2: MDHEN and SYDVKM. The CDR3 runs 14 residues. After removal of 5 bases from V and 3 bases from J, the junction contained 6 bases not matched to a gene. The chain's CDR3 is CASSVRQGDTEAFF. DNA for the CDR3: TGTGCCAGCAGTGTCCGACAGGGAGACACTGAAGCTTTCTTT.

The CDR3 nucleotides are TGTGCCAGCAGACCTCCCTCTGGGGCCAACGTCCTGACTTTC. This gives the protein CASRPPSGANVLTF. The rearrangement uses TRBV27 and TRBJ2-6; no reliable D call. Deletions cut 6 bases from V and 0 bases from J, with 6 bases between. The CDR3 extends over 14 amino acids. Per germline, CDR1 MNHEY and CDR2 SMNVEV (reference sequence).

The rearrangement uses TRBV11-1 and TRBJ2-1, with 8 bases that match TRBD2. The CDR3 loop spans 13 amino acids. Germline CDR1 is SGHAT and CDR2 is FQDESV (reference sequence). V dropped 3 bases and J dropped 5; count of bases not matched to a gene: 0. In nucleotides, the CDR3 is TGTGCCAGCAGCTTGGGACTAGACAATGAGCAGTTCTTC. It encodes CASSLGLDNEQFF.

The chain uses TRBV7-2 and TRBJ2-1; 7 nucleotides agree with TRBD2. The CDR3 loop spans 19 amino acids. The trim removed 5 bases at V and 0 bases at J, leaving 16 bases unmatched. Germline lookup yields CDR1 SGHTA and CDR2 FQGNSA. CDR3 nucleotide sequence: TGTGCCAGCAGCCCATTAAAAGCAGAGAGCGGGGTCTCCTACAATGAGCAGTTCTTC. Translated, it gives CASSPLKAESGVSYNEQFF.

This clone was counted once. This sequence joins TRBV6-6 and TRBJ1-5; D not resolved. Germline CDR1 and CDR2: MNHNY and SVGAGI (reference sequence). With 6 bases removed from V and 2 bases from J, the gap between germline ends came to 14 bases. The CDR3 has 15 residues. CDR3 loop: CASSPAGNGNQPQHF. The CDR3 DNA reads as TGTGCCAGCAGCCCCGCGGGGAACGGCAATCAGCCCCAGCATTTT.

This clone appeared once. This chain joins TRBV6-4 and TRBJ1-1, with TRBD1 as a possible D gene (5 bases). This CDR3 comprises 14 residues. Germline V gene lookup returns CDR1 MRHNA and CDR2 SNTAGT. Deletions cut 2 bases from V and 4 bases from J, with 11 bases between. This CDR3 is CASSDGGFPTEAFF. Written as DNA, the CDR3 is TGTGCCAGCAGTGACGGGGGGTTTCCCACTGAAGCTTTCTTT.

The chain carries TRBV28 and TRBJ1-2; D is ambiguous. The CDR3 covers 14 residues. CDR1 is MDHEN, CDR2 SYDVKM, per germline. Trimming removed 4 bases from V and 4 bases from J, with 13 bases in between. Here the CDR3 DNA reads TGTGCCAGCAGTTCCCCCTCAACAGCCTATGGCTACACCTTC. This gives the protein CASSSPSTAYGYTF.

This chain joins TRBV7-8 and TRBJ1-5, with D unclear. The V gene's germline CDR1 is SGHVS and CDR2 FQNEAQ. Trimming stripped 1 base from V and 3 bases from J, with 4 bases between. This CDR3 region has 13 residues. CDR3 loop: CASSLGFNQPQHF. CDR3 sequence (DNA): TGTGCCAGCAGCTTAGGGTTCAATCAGCCCCAGCATTTT.

A single count supports this clone. The rearrangement joins TRBV10-3 to TRBJ1-4; tentatively, D is TRBD1 (5 bases). The germline V and J ends were trimmed by 0 bases and 4 bases, with 12 bases remaining between them. The CDR3 is 16 residues long. Germline values: CDR1 ENHRY, CDR2 SYGVKD. The DNA of the CDR3 is TGTGCCATCAGTGAGTCGGGGGGTCTAGATAATGAAAAACTGTTTTTT. As protein: CAISESGGLDNEKLFF.

J is TRBJ2-1 and V is TRBV9; D is ambiguous. There are 15 residues in the CDR3. Trimming took off 0 bases at V and 2 bases at J, with 9 bases between the two ends. CDR1 is SGDLS, CDR2 YYNGEE, per germline. CDR3 nucleotide sequence: TGTGCCAGCAGCGTAGTGGACCGAGCCTACAATGAGCAGTTCTTC. Its protein is CASSVVDRAYNEQFF.